The sequence of this T cell receptor beta chain was determined in a study of shared clonotypes between healthy human individuals. At the level of the study: Donors were a couple of women and a few men aged 18 to 49. Every donor yielded three CD4 naive, three CD4 memory, two CD8 naive and one CD8 memory plate. Study results and limitations: Clonotype sharing across several donors was observed for approximately 5% of naive CD4 clonotypes. It was the non-shared clonotypes that had lower generation probabilities than clonotypes shared by all four donors.

The assay was immunoSEQ multiplex PCR, and TCRdb's table has in-frame clones only and misses some. This sample has approximately 740,000 clones, with about 92% found just once. V gave up 5 bases and J gave up 7 bases, with 21 bases separating them. The germline gives CDR1 LNHDA, CDR2 SQIVND (reference sequence). The CDR3 is 15 residues long. As defined, naive CD8 cells were CD45RO-negative and positively selected for CCR7, with terminally differentiated effector memory CD45RA+ cells excluded. This clone was counted a few times. As yet, its antigen is unknown. Material: naive CD8+ T cells sorted from blood. This clonotype originated in a man aged 25-45 years in good health. J is TRBJ2-7 and V is TRBV19, with TRBD2 as a possible D gene (7 bases). CDR3 DNA sequence: TGTGCCAGTAGTCAATCGGGGAGGGGGTATCGGGAGCAGTACTTC. Protein product: CASSQSGRGYREQYF.